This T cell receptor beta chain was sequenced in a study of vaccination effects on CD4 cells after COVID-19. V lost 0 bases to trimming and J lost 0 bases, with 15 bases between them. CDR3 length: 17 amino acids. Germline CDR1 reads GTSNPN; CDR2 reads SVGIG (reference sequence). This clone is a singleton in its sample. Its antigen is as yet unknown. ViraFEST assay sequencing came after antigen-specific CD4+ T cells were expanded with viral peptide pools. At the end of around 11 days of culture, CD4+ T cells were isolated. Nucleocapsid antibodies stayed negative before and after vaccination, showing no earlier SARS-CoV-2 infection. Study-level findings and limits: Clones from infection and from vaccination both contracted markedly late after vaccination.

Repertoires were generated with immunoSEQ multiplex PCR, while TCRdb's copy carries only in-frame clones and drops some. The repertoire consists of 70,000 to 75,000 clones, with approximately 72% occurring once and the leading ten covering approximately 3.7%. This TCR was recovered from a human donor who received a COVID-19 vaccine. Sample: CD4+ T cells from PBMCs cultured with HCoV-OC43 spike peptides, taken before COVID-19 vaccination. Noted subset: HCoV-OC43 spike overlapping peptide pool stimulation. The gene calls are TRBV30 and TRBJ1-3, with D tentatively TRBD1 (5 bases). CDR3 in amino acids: CAWSVLGDGNSGNTIYF. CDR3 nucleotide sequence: TGTGCCTGGAGTGTACTAGGGGACGGAAACTCTGGAAACACCATATATTTT. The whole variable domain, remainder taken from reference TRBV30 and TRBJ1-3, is SQTIHQWPATLVQPVGSPLSLECTVEGTSNPNLYWYRQAAGRGLQLLFYSVGIGQISSEVPQNLSASRPQDRQFILSSKKLLLSDSGFYLCAWSVLGDGNSGNTIYFGEGSWLTVV.